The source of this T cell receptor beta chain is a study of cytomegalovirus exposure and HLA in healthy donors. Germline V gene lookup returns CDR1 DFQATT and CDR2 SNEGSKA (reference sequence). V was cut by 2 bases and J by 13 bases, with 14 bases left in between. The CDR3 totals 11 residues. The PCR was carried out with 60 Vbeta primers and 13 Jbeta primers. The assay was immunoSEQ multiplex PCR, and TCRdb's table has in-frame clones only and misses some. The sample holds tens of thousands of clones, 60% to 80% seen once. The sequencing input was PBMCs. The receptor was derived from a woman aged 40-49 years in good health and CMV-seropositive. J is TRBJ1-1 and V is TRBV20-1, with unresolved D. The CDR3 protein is CSARPGTRDFF. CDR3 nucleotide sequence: TGCAGTGCTAGACCGGGCACTCGGGATTTCTTT.